This is a list of T cell receptor beta chains from one sample in a study of blood T cells in healthy people across ages. In TCRdb, the 5' RACE reads were re-called with MiXCR into one record per CDR3 protein. The sample lists 800,000 or so distinct CDR3 sequences, 25% occurring once. These same records also appear under a second study, on T cells of mothers and their children.

The material sequenced was blood. The source of these receptors is a boy younger than 18 in good health. The CDR3 runs from the conserved cysteine through the conserved F or W. The D gene is left open where the match is weak. Expanded clones are given a class, and other clones once, few, many or no size at all.

v_call	d_call	j_call	clone_size	cdr3_aa	cdr3_nt
TRBV5-1	-	TRBJ2-3	-	CASSWKDLGSVQYF	TGCGCCAGCAGCTGGAAGGATCTAGGGTCAGTGCAGTATTTT
TRBV21-1	-	TRBJ2-5	few	CASSKGTGQYEETQYF	TGTGCCAGCAGCAAAGGGACGGGACAGTACGAAGAGACCCAGTACTTC
TRBV6-5	TRBD2	TRBJ2-5	few	CASSLQAGVETQYF	TGTGCCAGCAGTCTACAAGCGGGAGTAGAGACCCAGTACTTC
TRBV6-1	-	TRBJ2-3	few	CASSHPRGDTDTQYF	TGTGCCAGCAGCCATCCTAGGGGTGACACAGATACGCAGTATTTT
TRBV4-1	-	TRBJ2-7	few	CASSQDDVKQYF	TGCGCCAGCAGCCAAGATGACGTTAAGCAGTACTTC
TRBV11-2	-	TRBJ2-5	few	CASSLDSPGKTQETQYF	TGTGCCAGCAGCTTAGATTCTCCTGGTAAAACCCAAGAGACCCAGTACTTC
TRBV29-1	-	TRBJ2-1	-	CSVGEIGGDFYFDEQFF	TGCAGCGTTGGGGAGATCGGTGGAGACTTTTATTTCGATGAGCAGTTCTTC
TRBV5-6	-	TRBJ1-1	few	CASSLVHANTEAFF	TGTGCCAGCAGCTTGGTACACGCGAACACTGAAGCTTTCTTT
TRBV27	-	TRBJ2-7	few	CASSLTGKWDPEQYF	TGTGCCAGCAGTCTTACAGGGAAGTGGGACCCCGAGCAGTACTTC
TRBV19	-	TRBJ2-5	-	CASSIRRATQETQYF	TGTGCCAGTAGTATAAGGAGAGCCACCCAAGAGACCCAGTACTTC
TRBV28	-	TRBJ1-2	-	CASSFLDRTYGYTF	TGTGCCAGCAGTTTCTTAGACAGGACCTATGGCTACACCTTC
TRBV3-1	TRBD2	TRBJ2-2	-	CASSPRWDGGRELFF	TGTGCCAGCAGCCCACGGTGGGACGGGGGGAGAGAGCTGTTTTTT
TRBV25-1	-	TRBJ1-5	few	CASGEPGFNQPQHF	TGTGCCAGCGGTGAACCCGGATTCAATCAGCCCCAGCATTTT
TRBV20-1	TRBD2	TRBJ2-3	-	CSAPGAREGTDTQYF	TGCAGTGCCCCCGGGGCGCGGGAGGGCACAGATACGCAGTATTTT
TRBV7-7	TRBD2	TRBJ2-1	few	CASSLDPGLNNEQFF	TGTGCTAGCAGCTTAGATCCGGGACTAAACAATGAGCAGTTCTTC
TRBV4-1	TRBD1	TRBJ1-2	once	CASSHVAGTANRTSF	TGCGCCAGCAGCCACGTGGCGGGGACAGCTAATCGAACTTCTTTC
TRBV5-5	-	TRBJ2-5	-	CASSRTVGVGETQYF	TGTGCCAGCTCCCGCACGGTTGGTGTAGGAGAGACCCAGTACTTC